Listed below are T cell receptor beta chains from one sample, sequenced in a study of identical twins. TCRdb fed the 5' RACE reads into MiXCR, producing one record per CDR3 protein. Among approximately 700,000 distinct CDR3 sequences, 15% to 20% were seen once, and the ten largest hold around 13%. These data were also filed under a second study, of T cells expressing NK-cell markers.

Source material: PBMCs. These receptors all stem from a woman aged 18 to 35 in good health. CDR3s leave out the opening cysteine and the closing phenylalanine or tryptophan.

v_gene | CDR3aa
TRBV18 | ASSPSVQNTEAF
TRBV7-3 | ASSLLSGGELF
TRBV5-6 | ASSLWIGYEQY
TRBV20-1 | SARDFGVRNYNEQF
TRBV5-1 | ASSLGPTSQETQY
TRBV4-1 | ASSQDIGRYNEQF
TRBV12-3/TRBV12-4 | ASSLTGRVTEAF
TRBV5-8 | ASSFMGQANEAF
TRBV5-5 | ASSFSRDSDTQY
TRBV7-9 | ASSLEPGRSYNEQF
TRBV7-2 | ASSLAANTDTQY
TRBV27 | ASGYSNTEAF
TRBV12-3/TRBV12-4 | ASSLPGITEAF
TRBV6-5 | ASSYSRPRQGIGIQY
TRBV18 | ASSPPPGQVPQETQY
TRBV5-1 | ASSFSGPTDTQY
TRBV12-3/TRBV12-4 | ASSFRRDRVSPNNEKLF
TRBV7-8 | ASSLGPARGDTEAF
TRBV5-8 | ASSLFLGSGRNNEQF
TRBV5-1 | ASGPLGQGQETQY
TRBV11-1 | ASSPIRRLAGEPQETQY
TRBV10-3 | AISSGSRSYEQY
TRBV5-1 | ASSRDPSYEQY
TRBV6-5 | ASRTGGQNT
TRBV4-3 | ASSQVKGSSYEQY
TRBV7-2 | ASSLILAGGDTQY
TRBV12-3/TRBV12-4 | ASSYTGGSEAF
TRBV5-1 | ASKLTGQGSYEQY
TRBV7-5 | ISVSEATGQYPSNYNSPLH
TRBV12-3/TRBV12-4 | ASSLDRAPYNEQF
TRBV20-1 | SANWAYEQY
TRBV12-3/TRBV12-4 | ASGLHPGTANNEQF
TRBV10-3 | AIRREREQY
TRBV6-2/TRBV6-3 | ASSYLLAGSGGGTDTQY
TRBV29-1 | SVVSLQGTYNEQF
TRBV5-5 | ASSLAGFRDTDTQY
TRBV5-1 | ASGRGMSTDTQY
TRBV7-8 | ASSPDGQVTF
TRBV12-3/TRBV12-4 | ASSYAGEQF
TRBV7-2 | ASSFPRANNEQF
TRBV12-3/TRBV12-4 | ASSTSGNQPQH
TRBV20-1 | SAGLGGRPPDTQY
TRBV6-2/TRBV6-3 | ASSSSSGVNEQF
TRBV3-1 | ASSQVAGTSTQY
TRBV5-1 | ASSAAGSSGANVLT
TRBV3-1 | ASSQDGAGTDTQY
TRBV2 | ARGGQGREQY
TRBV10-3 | AAMSDNTGELF
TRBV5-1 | ASSFGDFQETQY
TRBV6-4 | ASSDSAGGETQY
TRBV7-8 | SSSFPAPEAF
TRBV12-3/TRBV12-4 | ASSFSFGRPLSYNEQF